The 18 T cell receptor beta chains in this list originate from one sample, sequenced in a study of cytomegalovirus exposure and HLA in healthy donors. Use of 60 Vbeta and 13 Jbeta primers characterized the PCR. The method was immunoSEQ multiplex PCR; TCRdb's version includes in-frame clones alone and lacks a portion of them. The sample carries over 200,000 clones, about 89% recorded once. The specimen was PBMCs. These TCRs come from a woman aged 18-35 years in good health and CMV-seronegative.

Only one count was recorded for this clone. V usage is TRBV19 and J usage is TRBJ1-2; 7 bases are a match to TRBD1. The junction had 4 bases not matched to a gene; V was cut back by 0 bases and J by 6 bases. CDR1 is LNHDA, CDR2 SQIVND, per germline (reference sequence). The CDR3 length is 14 residues. In nucleotides, the CDR3 is TGTGCCAGTAGTATAGATCCAACAGGGGATGGCTACACCTTC. Translated: CASSIDPTGDGYTF.

CDR3 residues: CASSQSGSLYEQYF. The CDR3 nucleotides are TGTGCCAGCAGCCAAAGCGGGAGTCTGTACGAGCAGTACTTC. The chain couples TRBV5-4 to TRBJ2-7; 8 nucleotides agree with TRBD2. The junction had 7 bases not matched to a gene; V was cut back by 4 bases and J by 4 bases. There are 14 residues in the CDR3. Germline V gene sequence: CDR1 SGHNT, CDR2 YYREEE (reference sequence).

This rearrangement joins TRBV7-9 to TRBJ1-3; tentative D call: TRBD1 (5 bases). The CDR3 loop spans 15 amino acids. Trimming removed 8 bases from V and 0 bases from J, with 14 bases in between. CDR1 SEHNR and CDR2 FQNEAQ come from the germline V gene (reference sequence). The CDR3 DNA sequence: TGTGCCAGCCGAGACTCGGGGGTCTCTGGAAACACCATATATTTT. Amino acid sequence: CASRDSGVSGNTIYF.

CDR3 coding DNA: TGTGCCAGCAGGACTAGGGACAGGGTCAACGCTTTCTTT. This codes for CASRTRDRVNAFF. J is TRBJ1-1 and V is TRBV27, with TRBD1 matching over 9 bases. Germline V gives CDR1 MNHEY, CDR2 SMNVEV (reference sequence). The CDR3 has 13 residues. With 6 bases clipped from V and 11 bases from J, the junction kept 10 bases outside the gene matches.

The V gene is TRBV7-9, the J gene TRBJ2-7; 9 nucleotides line up with TRBD2. Germline-derived CDR1 and CDR2 are SEHNR and FQNEAQ (reference sequence). This CDR3 has 15 amino acids. The trim removed 2 bases at V and 5 bases at J, leaving 7 bases unmatched. CDR3 amino acids: CASSLPASGIDEQYF. The DNA for the CDR3 is TGTGCCAGCAGCTTACCCGCTAGCGGGATCGACGAGCAGTACTTC.

The chain combines TRBV5-1 with TRBJ1-2, with D possibly being TRBD1 (5 bases). The length of the CDR3 is 14 residues. Trimming removed 1 base at V and 3 bases at J, with 10 bases between. Germline loops: CDR1 SGHRS, CDR2 YFSETQ. The CDR3: CASSLSGWDYGYTF. The CDR3 nucleotides read TGCGCCAGCAGCTTGTCAGGGTGGGACTATGGCTACACCTTC.

This chain uses TRBV2 with TRBJ1-3; D is unresolved. The CDR3 runs to 15 residues. Trimming removed 1 base from V and 0 bases from J, with 7 bases in between. CDR1 is SNHLY and CDR2 is FYNNEI in the germline V gene. The CDR3: CASSEEEGSGNTIYF. The CDR3 bases are TGTGCCAGCAGTGAAGAGGAGGGCTCTGGAAACACCATATATTTT.

The chain carries TRBV19 and TRBJ2-2; TRBD1 might be the D (6 bases). This CDR3 spans 13 amino acids. Germline-derived CDR1 and CDR2 are LNHDA and SQIVND (reference sequence). Trimming removed 6 bases at V and 5 bases at J, with 10 bases between. The CDR3 here is CASRKGGTGELFF. CDR3 nucleotides: TGTGCCAGTAGAAAAGGGGGTACCGGGGAGCTGTTTTTT.

V usage is TRBV11-3 and J usage is TRBJ2-2; TRBD1 matches at 7 bases. J gave up 1 base and V 5 bases, and 4 bases lay outside the gene matches. This CDR3 region has 15 residues. Per germline, CDR1 SGHNT and CDR2 YENEEA. The CDR3 DNA sequence: TGTGCCAGCAGCAGTAGGGGGCAGAACACCGGGGAGCTGTTTTTT. It translates to CASSSRGQNTGELFF.

The rearrangement links TRBV7-6 to TRBJ2-1; TRBD2 agrees at 8 bases. V dropped 8 bases and J dropped 3; count of bases not matched to a gene: 3. Germline lookup yields CDR1 SGHVS and CDR2 FNYEAQ. The CDR3 spans 13 residues. The CDR3 bases are TGTGCCAGCGCGCGGGAGGACTACAATGAGCAGTTCTTC. It codes for CASAREDYNEQFF.

The J gene is TRBJ2-1, the V gene TRBV5-1; 8 bases line up with TRBD2. V shed 6 bases and J 5 bases; nucleotides not matched to a gene: 7. CDR1 is SGHRS and CDR2 is YFSETQ in the germline V gene. The CDR3 runs 14 residues. The CDR3 DNA is TGCGCCAGCAAAAGACCGGGGGGGGACAATGAGCAGTTCTTC. The encoded protein is CASKRPGGDNEQFF.

The rearrangement joins TRBV6-1 to TRBJ1-4; D might be TRBD1 (6 bases). The V end lost 2 bases, the J end lost 4 bases, and 11 bases lay between the germline ends. The CDR3 is made up of 15 amino acids. Looked up from germline, CDR1 is MNHNS and CDR2 is SASEGT. The CDR3, as DNA: TGTGCCAGCAGTGAATTGGGGGCGAATAATGAAAAACTGTTTTTT. It translates to CASSELGANNEKLFF.

This clone was seen once. J is TRBJ1-2 and V is TRBV18, with D possibly TRBD1 on 5 matching bases. Germline assignment: CDR1 KGHSH and CDR2 LQKENI. With 2 bases removed from V and 6 bases from J, the gap between germline ends came to 13 bases. The CDR3 runs 14 residues. DNA for the CDR3: TGTGCCAGCTCACCAACCAGGGAGGTTGATGGCTACACCTTC. Translation gives CASSPTREVDGYTF.

The rearrangement uses TRBV6-1 and TRBJ1-1; possibly TRBD1 for D (6 bases). Germline values: CDR1 MNHNS, CDR2 SASEGT. This CDR3 has 15 amino acids. V was shortened by 6 bases and J by 5 bases, with 19 bases between the two germline ends. The CDR3: CASSRGGVQGTEAFF. The CDR3 bases are TGTGCCAGCAGCCGCGGGGGGGTCCAGGGGACTGAAGCTTTCTTT.

The chain recombines TRBV19 with TRBJ2-1; 8 bases are shared with TRBD1. The CDR3 is 14 amino acids. J lost 6 bases, V lost 6 bases, and 7 bases had no gene match. Germline V CDR1 and CDR2: LNHDA, SQIVND (reference sequence). The CDR3 spells CASRPTGVSNEQFF. The CDR3 DNA reads TGTGCCAGTAGACCGACAGGGGTAAGCAATGAGCAGTTCTTC.

The chain is built from TRBV20-1 and TRBJ1-1, with D uncertain. CDR3 length: 11 residues. Germline CDR1 DFQATT, CDR2 SNEGSKA (reference sequence). With 3 bases removed from V and 8 bases from J, the gap between germline ends came to 10 bases. The DNA for the CDR3 is TGCAGTGCTAGGCTATTCGAGGAAGCTTTCTTT. This gives the protein CSARLFEEAFF.

The V and J genes are TRBV5-1 and TRBJ2-1; tentative D call: TRBD1 (6 bases). The germline CDR1 and CDR2 sequences are SGHRS and YFSETQ. CDR3 length: 13 amino acids. V shed 6 bases and J shed 7 bases, with 14 bases lying between them. The CDR3 reads CASTYEGENEQFF. For the CDR3, the DNA is TGCGCCAGCACCTATGAGGGGGAAAATGAGCAGTTCTTC.

The V and J genes are TRBV11-3 and TRBJ2-7, with 7 bases fitting TRBD1. J gave up 2 bases and V 7 bases, and 11 bases lay outside the gene matches. From germline, CDR1 is SGHNT and CDR2 YENEEA. This CDR3 region has 15 residues. CDR3 amino acids: CASTTADRSAYEQYF. CDR3 nucleotides: TGTGCCAGCACTACCGCGGACAGGAGCGCCTACGAGCAGTACTTC.